The 7 T cell receptor beta chains given below trace back to one sample, sequenced in a study of blood T cell repertoires in COVID-19. Assay: immunoSEQ multiplex PCR; the TCRdb copy retains only in-frame clones and omits some. Of some 110,000 clones listed, around 90% were seen once; the top ten hold 4.5% to 6%. Sequenced: peripheral blood. Receptors were obtained from a human donor in a cohort sampled during active COVID-19.

The CDR3 bases are TGTGCCAGCAGCTTAGATAGAAATCAGCCCCAGCATTTT. This encodes CASSLDRNQPQHF. V gene TRBV11-2 combines with J gene TRBJ1-5; D remains ambiguous. The CDR3 consists of 13 residues. V gave up 0 bases and J gave up 4 bases, with 4 bases separating them. In germline, CDR1 is SGHAT, CDR2 FQNNGV. The full variable domain, rest sourced from reference TRBV11-2 and TRBJ1-5, is EAGVAQSPRYKIIEKRQSVAFWCNPISGHATLYWYQQILGQGPKLLIQFQNNGVVDDSQLPKDRFSAERLKGVDSTLKIQPAKLEDSAVYLCASSLDRNQPQHFGDGTRLSIL.

This sequence joins TRBV28 and TRBJ2-7, with a tentative D call TRBD1 (6 bases). Germline CDR1 reads MDHEN; CDR2 reads SYDVKM. This CDR3 has 16 amino acids. Trimming shortened V by 6 bases and J by 0 bases, and 18 bases separated the two germline ends. CDR3 residues: CASSEQGGSYSYEQYF. CDR3 DNA sequence: TGTGCCAGCAGCGAACAAGGGGGTTCTTACTCCTACGAGCAGTACTTC.

As for this clone: The same CDR3 is also encoded by other DNA sequences in this sample. V and J are TRBV18 and TRBJ1-2; TRBD1 might be the D (5 bases). The CDR3 is 13 residues long. Germline V gene sequence: CDR1 KGHSH, CDR2 LQKENI. V lost 2 bases, J lost 4 bases, and 8 bases lay in between. The DNA of the CDR3 is TGTGCCAGCTCACCAGACAGACTCTATGGCTACACCTTC. As protein: CASSPDRLYGYTF.

V gene TRBV7-2 combines with J gene TRBJ2-3, with 8 bases matching TRBD1. CDR1 SGHTA and CDR2 FQGNSA come from the germline V gene. V gave up 5 bases and J gave up 8 bases; unmatched junction bases: 9. The CDR3 is 14 residues long. CDR3 amino acids: CASSTNQGAGTQYF. The CDR3 coding sequence is TGTGCCAGCAGCACTAACCAGGGGGCCGGTACGCAGTATTTT.

The V and J genes are TRBV9 and TRBJ2-3; 10 bases match TRBD1. CDR3 size: 17 residues. CDR1 and CDR2 from the germline V gene are SGDLS and YYNGEE. Germline trimming cut 3 bases from V and 0 bases from J; bases unmatched to any gene: 7. The CDR3 bases are TGTGCCAGCAGCGAGGGACAGGGGCTCCGCAGCACAGATACGCAGTATTTT. This sequence encodes CASSEGQGLRSTDTQYF.

The chain is built from TRBV10-2 and TRBJ1-1; D unclear. The germline gives CDR1 WSHSY, CDR2 SAAADI. This CDR3 is built from 13 residues. Between the trimmed V and J ends, which lost 7 bases and 1 base, there was a span of 10 bases. The CDR3 DNA follows: TGCGCCAGCAAAGAGCCAGGGAACACTGAAGCTTTCTTT. As protein: CASKEPGNTEAFF.

This sequence joins TRBV7-2 and TRBJ2-2; D is possibly TRBD1 (5 bases). Trimming removed 1 base from V and 5 bases from J, with 14 bases in between. The CDR3 runs to 16 residues. Per germline, CDR1 SGHTA and CDR2 FQGNSA. For the CDR3, the DNA is TGTGCCAGCAGCTTAGTCCAGGGTTTGAATACCGGGGAGCTGTTTTTT. Amino acids: CASSLVQGLNTGELFF.